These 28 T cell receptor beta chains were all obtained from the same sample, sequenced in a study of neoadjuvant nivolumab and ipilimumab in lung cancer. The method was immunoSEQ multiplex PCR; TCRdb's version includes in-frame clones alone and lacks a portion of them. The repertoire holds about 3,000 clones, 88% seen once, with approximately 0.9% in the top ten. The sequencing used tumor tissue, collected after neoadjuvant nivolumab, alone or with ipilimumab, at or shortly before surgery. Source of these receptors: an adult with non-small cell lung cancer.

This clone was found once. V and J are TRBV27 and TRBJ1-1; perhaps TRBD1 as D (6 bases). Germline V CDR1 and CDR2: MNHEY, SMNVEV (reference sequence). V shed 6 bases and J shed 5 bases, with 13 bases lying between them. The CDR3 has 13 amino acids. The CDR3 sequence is CASSPAGATEAFF. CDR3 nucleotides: TGTGCCAGCAGCCCCGCGGGGGCGACTGAAGCTTTCTTT.

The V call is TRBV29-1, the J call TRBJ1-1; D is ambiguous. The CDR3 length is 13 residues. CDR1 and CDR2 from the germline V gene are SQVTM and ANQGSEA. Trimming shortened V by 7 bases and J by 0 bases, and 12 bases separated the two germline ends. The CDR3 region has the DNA TGCAGCGGGAGGGTGACCATGAACACTGAAGCTTTCTTT. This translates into CSGRVTMNTEAFF.

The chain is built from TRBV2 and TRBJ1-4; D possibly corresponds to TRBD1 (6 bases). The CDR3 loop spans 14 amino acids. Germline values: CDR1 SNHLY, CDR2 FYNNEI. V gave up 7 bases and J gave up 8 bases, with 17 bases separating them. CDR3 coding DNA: TGTGCCAGCACCTATAGGACAGCCACAGAAAAACTGTTTTTT. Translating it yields CASTYRTATEKLFF. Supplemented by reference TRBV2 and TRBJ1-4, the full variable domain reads EPEVTQTPSHQVTQMGQEVILRCVPISNHLYFYWYRQILGQKVEFLVSFYNNEISEKSEIFDDQFSVERPDGSNFTLKIRSTKLEDSAMYFCASTYRTATEKLFFGSGTQLSVL.

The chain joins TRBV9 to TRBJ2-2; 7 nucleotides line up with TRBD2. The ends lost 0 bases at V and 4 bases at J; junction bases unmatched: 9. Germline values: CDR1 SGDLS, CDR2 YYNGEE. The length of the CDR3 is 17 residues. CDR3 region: CASSVGGGSRGTGELFF. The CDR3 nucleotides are TGTGCCAGCAGCGTAGGCGGCGGGAGTCGGGGCACCGGGGAGCTGTTTTTT.

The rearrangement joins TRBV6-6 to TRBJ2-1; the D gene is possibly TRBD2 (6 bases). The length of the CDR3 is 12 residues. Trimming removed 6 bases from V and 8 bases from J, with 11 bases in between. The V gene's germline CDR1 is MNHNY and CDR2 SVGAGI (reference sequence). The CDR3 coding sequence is TGTGCCAGCAGCCCCTGGGGGGATGAGCAGTTCTTC. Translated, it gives CASSPWGDEQFF.

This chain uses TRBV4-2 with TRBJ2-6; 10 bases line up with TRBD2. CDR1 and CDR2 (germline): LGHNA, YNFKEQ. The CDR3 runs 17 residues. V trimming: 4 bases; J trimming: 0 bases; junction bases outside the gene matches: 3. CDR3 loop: CASSLGLATSGANVLTF. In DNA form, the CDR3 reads TGTGCCAGCAGCCTGGGACTAGCGACCTCTGGGGCCAACGTCCTGACTTTC.

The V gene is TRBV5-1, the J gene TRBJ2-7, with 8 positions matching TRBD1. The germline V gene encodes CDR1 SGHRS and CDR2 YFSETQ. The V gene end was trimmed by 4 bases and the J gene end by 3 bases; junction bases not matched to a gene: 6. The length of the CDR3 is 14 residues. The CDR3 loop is CASSDGGTGYEQYF. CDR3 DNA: TGCGCCAGCAGCGACGGAGGGACAGGCTACGAGCAGTACTTC.

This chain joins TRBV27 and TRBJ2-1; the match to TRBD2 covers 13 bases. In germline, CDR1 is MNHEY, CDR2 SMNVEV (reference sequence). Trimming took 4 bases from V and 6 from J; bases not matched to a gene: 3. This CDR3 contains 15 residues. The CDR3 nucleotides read TGTGCCAGCAGTTCCGGACTAGCGGGAGTCAATGAGCAGTTCTTC. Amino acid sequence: CASSSGLAGVNEQFF.

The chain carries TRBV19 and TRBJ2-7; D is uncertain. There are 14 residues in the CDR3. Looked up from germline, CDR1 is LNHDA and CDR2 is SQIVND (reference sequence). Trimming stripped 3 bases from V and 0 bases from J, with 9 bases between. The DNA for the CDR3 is TGTGCCAGTAGTATCGGGCACCCCTCCTACGAGCAGTACTTC. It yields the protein CASSIGHPSYEQYF.

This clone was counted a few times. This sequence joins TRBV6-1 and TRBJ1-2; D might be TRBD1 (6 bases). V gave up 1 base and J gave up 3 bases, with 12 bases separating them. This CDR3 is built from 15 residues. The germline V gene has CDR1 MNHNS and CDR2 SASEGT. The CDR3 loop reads CASSEGGGQHYGYTF. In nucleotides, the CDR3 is TGTGCCAGCAGTGAAGGAGGGGGACAACACTATGGCTACACCTTC.

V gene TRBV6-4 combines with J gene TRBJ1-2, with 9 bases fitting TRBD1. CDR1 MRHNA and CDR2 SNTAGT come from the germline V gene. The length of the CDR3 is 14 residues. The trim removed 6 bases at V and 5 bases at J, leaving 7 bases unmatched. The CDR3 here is CASRPTGGAYGYTF. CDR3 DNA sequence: TGTGCCAGCAGGCCTACAGGGGGCGCGTATGGCTACACCTTC.

The CDR3 is CAISAPTNEKLFF. The CDR3, as DNA: TGTGCCATCAGTGCACCAACTAATGAAAAACTGTTTTTT. V and J are TRBV10-3 and TRBJ1-4; the D is unclear. V was cut by 4 bases and J by 0 bases, with 3 bases left in between. Germline V CDR1 and CDR2: ENHRY, SYGVKD. This CDR3 is built from 13 residues.

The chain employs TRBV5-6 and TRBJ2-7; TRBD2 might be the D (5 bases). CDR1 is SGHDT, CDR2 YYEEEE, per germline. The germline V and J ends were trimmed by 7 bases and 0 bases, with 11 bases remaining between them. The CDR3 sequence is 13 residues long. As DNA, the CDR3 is TGTGCCAGCTCCGAGGGCCTCTCCTACGAGCAGTACTTC. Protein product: CASSEGLSYEQYF.

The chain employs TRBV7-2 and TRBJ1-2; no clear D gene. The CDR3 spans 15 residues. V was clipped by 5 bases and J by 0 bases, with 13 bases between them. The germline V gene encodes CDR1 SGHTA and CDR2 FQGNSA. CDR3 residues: CASSPQSGANYGYTF. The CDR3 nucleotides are TGTGCCAGCAGCCCCCAAAGCGGGGCTAACTATGGCTACACCTTC.

CDR3 bases: TGTGCCAGCAGGGTGAGGGGCGAAAGCACCGGGGAGCTGTTTTTT. Translating gives CASRVRGESTGELFF. The V call is TRBV6-1, the J call TRBJ2-2, with D tentatively TRBD1 or TRBD2 (5 bases each). The germline V gene has CDR1 MNHNS and CDR2 SASEGT. This CDR3 contains 15 residues. The V end was cut by 6 bases, the J end by 4 bases, with 15 bases between.

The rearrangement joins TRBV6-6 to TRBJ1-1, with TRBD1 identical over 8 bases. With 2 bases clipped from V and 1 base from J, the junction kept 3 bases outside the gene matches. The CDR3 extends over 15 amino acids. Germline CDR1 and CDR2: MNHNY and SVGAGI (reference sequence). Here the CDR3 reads CASSYPDRGNTEAFF. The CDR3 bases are TGTGCCAGCAGTTACCCAGACAGGGGGAACACTGAAGCTTTCTTT.

As DNA, the CDR3 is TGTGCCAGCTCACAACAGGGGGCGAAGAACACTGAAGCTTTCTTT. This translates into CASSQQGAKNTEAFF. This chain uses TRBV18 with TRBJ1-1; TRBD1 matches 9 bases. The CDR3 covers 15 residues. Germline assignment: CDR1 KGHSH and CDR2 LQKENI. V lost 4 bases to trimming and J lost 1 base; unmatched junction nucleotides: 4.

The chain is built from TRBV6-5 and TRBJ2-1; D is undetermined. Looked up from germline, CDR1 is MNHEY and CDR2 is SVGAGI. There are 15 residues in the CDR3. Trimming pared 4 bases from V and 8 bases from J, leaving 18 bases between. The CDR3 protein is CASSSATPGWDEQFF. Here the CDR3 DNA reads TGTGCCAGCAGTTCCGCGACTCCCGGATGGGATGAGCAGTTCTTC.

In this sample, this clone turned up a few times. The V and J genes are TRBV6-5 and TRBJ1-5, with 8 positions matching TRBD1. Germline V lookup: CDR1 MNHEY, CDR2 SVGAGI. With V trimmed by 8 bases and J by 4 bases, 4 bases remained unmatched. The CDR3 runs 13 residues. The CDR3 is CASADRENQPQHF. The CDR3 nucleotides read TGTGCCAGCGCGGACAGGGAGAATCAGCCCCAGCATTTT.

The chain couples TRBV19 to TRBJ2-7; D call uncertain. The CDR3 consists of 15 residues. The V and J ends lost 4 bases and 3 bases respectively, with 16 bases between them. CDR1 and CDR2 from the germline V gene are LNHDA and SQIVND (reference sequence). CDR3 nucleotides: TGTGCCAGTAGTACAACTCTAGATAGTCTCTACGAGCAGTACTTC. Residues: CASSTTLDSLYEQYF.

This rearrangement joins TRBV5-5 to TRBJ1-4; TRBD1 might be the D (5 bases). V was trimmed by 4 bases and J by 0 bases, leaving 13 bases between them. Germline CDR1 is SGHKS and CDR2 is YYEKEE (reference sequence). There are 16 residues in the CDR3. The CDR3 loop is CASSPGTYATNEKLFF. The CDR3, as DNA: TGTGCCAGCAGCCCCGGGACGTATGCAACTAATGAAAAACTGTTTTTT.

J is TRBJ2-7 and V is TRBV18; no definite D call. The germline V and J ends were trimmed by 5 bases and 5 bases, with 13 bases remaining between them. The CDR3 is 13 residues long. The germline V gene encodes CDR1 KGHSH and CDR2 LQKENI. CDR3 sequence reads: CASSTDYSHEQYF. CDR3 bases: TGTGCCAGCTCAACGGATTATAGTCACGAGCAGTACTTC.

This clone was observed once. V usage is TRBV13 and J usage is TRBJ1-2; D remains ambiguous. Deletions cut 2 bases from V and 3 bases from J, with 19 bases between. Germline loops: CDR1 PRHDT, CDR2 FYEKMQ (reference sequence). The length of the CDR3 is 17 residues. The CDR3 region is CASSLSTVGIGHYGYTF. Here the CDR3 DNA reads TGTGCCAGCAGCTTATCAACCGTTGGGATAGGTCACTATGGCTACACCTTC.

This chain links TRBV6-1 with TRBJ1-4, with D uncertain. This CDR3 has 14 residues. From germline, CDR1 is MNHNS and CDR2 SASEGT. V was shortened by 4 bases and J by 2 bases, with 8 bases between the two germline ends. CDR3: CASSAKVTNEKLFF. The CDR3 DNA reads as TGTGCCAGCAGTGCCAAGGTTACTAATGAAAAACTGTTTTTT.

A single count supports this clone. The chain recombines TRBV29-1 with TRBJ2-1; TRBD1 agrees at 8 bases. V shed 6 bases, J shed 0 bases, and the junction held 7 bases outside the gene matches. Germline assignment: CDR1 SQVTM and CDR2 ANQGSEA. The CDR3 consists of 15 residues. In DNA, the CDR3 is TGCAGCGTCGCCGGACAGGGAGGCTCCTACAATGAGCAGTTCTTC. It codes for CSVAGQGGSYNEQFF.

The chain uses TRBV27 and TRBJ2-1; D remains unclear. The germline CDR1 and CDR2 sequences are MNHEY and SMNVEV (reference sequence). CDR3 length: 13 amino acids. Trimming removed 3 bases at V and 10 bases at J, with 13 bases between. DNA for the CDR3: TGTGCCAGCAGTTTCAATGGTGGGTCAGAGCAGTTCTTC. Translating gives CASSFNGGSEQFF.

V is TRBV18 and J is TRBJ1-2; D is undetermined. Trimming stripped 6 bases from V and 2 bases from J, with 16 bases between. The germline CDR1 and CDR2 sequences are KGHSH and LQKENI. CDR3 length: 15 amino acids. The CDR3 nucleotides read TGTGCCAGCTCGCAAGGACTGATGATGAACTATGGCTACACCTTC. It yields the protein CASSQGLMMNYGYTF.

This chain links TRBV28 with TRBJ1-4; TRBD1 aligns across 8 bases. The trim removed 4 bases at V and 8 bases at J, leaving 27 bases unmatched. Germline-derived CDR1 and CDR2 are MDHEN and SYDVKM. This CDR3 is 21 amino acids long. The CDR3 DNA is TGTGCCAGCAGTTATATACCGCTAGGACAGGGTCGAGAGTTGGATGAAGAAAAACTGTTTTTT. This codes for CASSYIPLGQGRELDEEKLFF.